The next 23 T cell receptor beta chains were all read from a single sample in a study of blood T cell repertoires in COVID-19 (dated by TCRdb to the early 2020s). Libraries came from the immunoSEQ multiplex PCR assay. Imported from immuneACCESS, the table was reduced by TCRdb to in-frame sequences with V and J called. These copies leave out some clones; in studies compared against another copy, an unresolved V gene accounts for under half, and the cause of the remainder is not known. Here the sample has approximately 180,000 clones; around nine tenths occur a single time. Together, the top ten hold 9.5% to 15% of the sample. Sequenced material: peripheral blood. These receptors were taken from a woman between 65 and 79 years old with COVID-19, enrolled during active disease.

The gene calls are TRBV11-2 and TRBJ2-1; D is undetermined. This CDR3 has 18 amino acids. Germline CDR1 SGHAT, CDR2 FQNNGV. Trimming stripped 3 bases from V and 1 base from J, with 19 bases between. The CDR3 is CASSFTDQSVGSYNEQFF. Here the CDR3 DNA reads TGTGCCAGCAGCTTTACTGATCAGAGCGTCGGGTCCTACAATGAGCAGTTCTTC.

This chain links TRBV4-1 with TRBJ2-1; D may be TRBD2 (6 bases). Trimming stripped 0 bases from V and 1 base from J, with 19 bases between. This CDR3 is 19 amino acids long. Germline CDR1 is MGHRA and CDR2 is YSYEKL. CDR3 in DNA: TGCGCCAGCAGCCAAGAATTTCCGGCTAGCGCGCCTTCCTACAATGAGCAGTTCTTC. This codes for CASSQEFPASAPSYNEQFF.

V gene TRBV28 combines with J gene TRBJ1-1, with D hard to call. CDR3 length equals 11 residues. V lost 2 bases to trimming and J lost 7 bases, with 5 bases between them. From germline, CDR1 is MDHEN and CDR2 SYDVKM. In DNA form, the CDR3 reads TGTGCCAGCAGTTTAACCTATGAAGCTTTCTTT. It specifies CASSLTYEAFF.

The V and J genes are TRBV12-5 and TRBJ1-1; TRBD1 agrees at 7 bases. The V gene end was trimmed by 5 bases and the J gene end by 3 bases; junction bases not matched to a gene: 6. The CDR3 length is 14 residues. The germline V gene has CDR1 LGHNT and CDR2 FRNRAP. Here the CDR3 DNA reads TGTGCTAGTGGTCTCGGGACAGACTACACTGAAGCTTTCTTT. This gives the protein CASGLGTDYTEAFF.

CDR3 nucleotides: TGCGCCAGCAGGCATACTTCTAACTATGGCTACACCTTC. This translates into CASRHTSNYGYTF. V is TRBV5-1 and J is TRBJ1-2; D is unclear. Germline CDR1 reads SGHRS; CDR2 reads YFSETQ. This CDR3 has 13 amino acids. V was cut by 5 bases and J by 0 bases, with 8 bases left in between. The variable domain in full, with the rest retrieved from reference TRBV5-1 and TRBJ1-2, is KAGVTQTPRYLIKTRGQQVTLSCSPISGHRSVSWYQQTPGQGLQFLFEYFSETQRNKGNFPGRFSGRQFSNSRSEMNVSTLELGDSALYLCASRHTSNYGYTFGSGTRLTVV.

The CDR3 here is CASRDSPEAFF. DNA for the CDR3: TGTGCCAGCAGGGACAGCCCAGAAGCTTTCTTT. The chain links TRBV2 to TRBJ1-1; possible D gene TRBD1, 6 bases. Germline V gives CDR1 SNHLY, CDR2 FYNNEI. Trimming removed 6 bases from V and 8 bases from J, with 10 bases in between. The CDR3 runs to 11 residues.

This chain uses TRBV19 with TRBJ1-1, with 7 bases matching TRBD1. Per the germline V gene, CDR1 is LNHDA and CDR2 is SQIVND (reference sequence). The CDR3 covers 13 residues. V lost 4 bases, J lost 6 bases, and 5 bases stayed unmatched. CDR3 sequence: CASSKGQEAEAFF. The CDR3 bases are TGTGCCAGTAGTAAAGGACAGGAAGCTGAAGCTTTCTTT.

The chain employs TRBV5-1 and TRBJ2-5, with TRBD2 identical over 14 bases. The ends lost 4 bases at V and 4 bases at J; junction bases unmatched: 15. CDR3 length: 19 residues. CDR1 is SGHRS and CDR2 is YFSETQ in the germline V gene. This CDR3 is CASSSWSGTSGRKVETQYF. Written as DNA, the CDR3 is TGCGCCAGCAGCAGCTGGTCCGGGACTAGCGGGAGAAAGGTAGAGACCCAGTACTTC.

The CDR3 loop is CASSHFGTGMTGANVLTF. CDR3 nucleotide sequence: TGTGCCAGCAGCCATTTTGGGACAGGGATGACTGGGGCCAACGTCCTGACTTTC. The V call is TRBV3-1 (or the pseudogene TRBV3-2), the J call TRBJ2-6, with TRBD1 matching 9 bases. Unmatched junction bases numbered 8, after V lost 3 bases and J lost 2 bases. From germline, CDR1 is LGHDT and CDR2 YNNKEL (reference sequence). The CDR3 contains 18 residues.

The gene calls are TRBV27 and TRBJ1-1; D gene unclear. CDR1 is MNHEY and CDR2 is SMNVEV in the germline V gene (reference sequence). This CDR3 has 14 residues. Trimming shortened V by 3 bases and J by 0 bases, and 8 bases separated the two germline ends. In DNA, the CDR3 is TGTGCCAGCAGTTTCTCAGGCTTGAACACTGAAGCTTTCTTT. Protein: CASSFSGLNTEAFF.

The chain has TRBV5-6 and TRBJ2-1, with 9 bases that match TRBD1. From germline, CDR1 is SGHDT and CDR2 YYEEEE. V was clipped by 4 bases and J by 6 bases; unmatched bases: 5. The CDR3 has 14 residues. This CDR3 is CASSVTGGLNEQFF. The CDR3 nucleotides read TGTGCCAGCAGCGTGACAGGGGGTCTCAATGAGCAGTTCTTC. The variable domain in full, completed from reference TRBV5-6 and TRBJ2-1, reads DAGVTQSPTHLIKTRGQQVTLRCSPKSGHDTVSWYQQALGQGPQFIFQYYEEEERQRGNFPDRFSGHQFPNYSSELNVNALLLGDSALYLCASSVTGGLNEQFFGPGTRLTVL.

The J gene is TRBJ2-7, the V gene TRBV6-2 or TRBV6-3; 8 positions agree with TRBD2. The germline CDR1 and CDR2 sequences are MNHEY and SVGEGT. The length of the CDR3 is 15 residues. V gave up 5 bases and J gave up 4 bases; unmatched junction bases: 10. The CDR3 reads CASSKTGTSRYEQYF. CDR3 coding DNA: TGTGCCAGCAGTAAAACCGGGACTAGTCGTTACGAGCAGTACTTC.

This clone was observed a few times. This chain uses TRBV4-1 with TRBJ1-1, with D perhaps matching TRBD1 (5 bases). The V gene lost 1 base and the J gene lost 5 bases, with 14 bases spanning the gap. This CDR3 comprises 15 residues. The germline gives CDR1 MGHRA, CDR2 YSYEKL. CDR3 protein: CASSQVRGAGTEAFF. CDR3 sequence (DNA): TGCGCCAGCAGCCAAGTTAGGGGCGCGGGGACTGAAGCTTTCTTT.

The CDR3 sequence is CASSPGQGYQETQYF. The CDR3 DNA sequence: TGTGCCAGCAGCCCAGGACAGGGGTACCAAGAGACCCAGTACTTC. The V call is TRBV14, the J call TRBJ2-5; 9 bases fit TRBD1. The germline CDR1 and CDR2 sequences are SGHDN and FVKESK. V shed 4 bases, J shed 0 bases, and the junction held 3 bases outside the gene matches. The CDR3 spans 15 residues.

The chain employs TRBV4-2 and TRBJ2-3; 10 nucleotides align to TRBD2. Germline V CDR1 and CDR2: LGHNA, YNFKEQ. This CDR3 is built from 16 residues. Trimming at V came to 1 base and at J to 4 bases, leaving 5 bases not matched to a gene. This chain's CDR3 is CASSQVLAGAADTQYF. The CDR3 DNA follows: TGTGCCAGCAGCCAAGTTCTAGCGGGAGCAGCAGATACGCAGTATTTT.

The V and J genes are TRBV30 and TRBJ1-2, with TRBD1 matching 7 bases. V trimming: 0 bases; J trimming: 8 bases; junction bases outside the gene matches: 6. Germline assignment: CDR1 GTSNPN and CDR2 SVGIG (reference sequence). The CDR3 totals 13 residues. DNA of the CDR3: TGTGCCTGGAGTGTAAAAGGGGGCGAAGGCTACACCTTC. This codes for CAWSVKGGEGYTF. Full variable domain (rest looked up from reference TRBV30 and TRBJ1-2): SQTIHQWPATLVQPVGSPLSLECTVEGTSNPNLYWYRQAAGRGLQLLFYSVGIGQISSEVPQNLSASRPQDRQFILSSKKLLLSDSGFYLCAWSVKGGEGYTFGSGTRLTVV.

J is TRBJ1-1 and V is TRBV28; TRBD1 matches at 8 bases. Germline CDR1 and CDR2: MDHEN and SYDVKM. V lost 2 bases and J lost 5; bases outside the gene matches: 10. There are 16 residues in the CDR3. The CDR3 reads CASSLEGAGGGTEAFF. The DNA of the CDR3 is TGTGCCAGCAGTTTAGAGGGGGCAGGGGGCGGAACTGAAGCTTTCTTT.

This sequence joins TRBV7-2 and TRBJ2-2, with D perhaps TRBD1 (5 bases). The V end lost 0 bases, the J end lost 9 bases, and 8 bases lay between the germline ends. The germline V gene has CDR1 SGHTA and CDR2 FQGNSA. This CDR3 has 13 residues. The CDR3: CASSLAQGWELFF. The CDR3 nucleotides are TGTGCCAGCAGCTTAGCGCAGGGCTGGGAGCTGTTTTTT.

This clone was recorded only once. The genes are TRBV28 and TRBJ1-5, with TRBD1 matching 10 bases. Losses at the gene ends were 6 bases for V and 5 bases for J; bases not matched to a gene: 4. The CDR3 extends over 14 amino acids. Per the germline V gene, CDR1 is MDHEN and CDR2 is SYDVKM. The CDR3 nucleotides read TGTGCCAGCAGAAGCGGACAGGGGGATCAGCCCCAGCATTTT. The encoded protein is CASRSGQGDQPQHF.

V gene TRBV7-3 combines with J gene TRBJ2-2, with no clear D. This CDR3 contains 16 residues. Germline V gene sequence: CDR1 SGHTA, CDR2 FQGTGA. Trimming shortened V by 0 bases and J by 0 bases, and 8 bases separated the two germline ends. The CDR3 bases are TGTGCCAGCAGCTTAACTCCACCGGCGAACACCGGGGAGCTGTTTTTT. Amino acid sequence: CASSLTPPANTGELFF.

There are many counts of this clone. The genes are TRBV11-3 and TRBJ1-2; the match to TRBD1 covers 7 bases. Germline V lookup: CDR1 SGHNT, CDR2 YENEEA. CDR3 length equals 15 residues. Trimming took 0 bases from V and 4 from J; bases not matched to a gene: 5. The DNA for the CDR3 is TGTGCCAGCAGCTTAGACCCGACAGGGTCCTATGGCTACACCTTC. Translation gives CASSLDPTGSYGYTF. The entire variable domain, with the rest obtained from reference TRBV11-3 and TRBJ1-2, is as follows: EAGVVQSPRYKIIEKKQPVAFWCNPISGHNTLYWYLQNLGQGPELLIRYENEEAVDDSQLPKDRFSAERLKGVDSTLKIQPAELGDSAVYLCASSLDPTGSYGYTFGSGTRLTVV.

The chain links TRBV20-1 to TRBJ1-1; the D is unclear. This CDR3 has 13 residues. Trimming removed 3 bases at V and 1 base at J, with 9 bases between. Germline V gene data show CDR1 as DFQATT and CDR2 as SNEGSKA (reference sequence). CDR3 bases: TGCAGTGCTAGTAACCTAGAGAACACTGAAGCTTTCTTT. Protein: CSASNLENTEAFF.

This chain connects TRBV28 to TRBJ1-3; a possible D gene is TRBD1 (6 bases). The CDR3 loop spans 16 amino acids. The germline V and J ends were trimmed by 7 bases and 0 bases, with 16 bases remaining between them. The germline V gene has CDR1 MDHEN and CDR2 SYDVKM. CDR3 protein: CASKLRNRVSGNTIYF. The CDR3 nucleotides read TGTGCCAGCAAACTCCGAAACAGGGTCTCTGGAAACACCATATATTTT.